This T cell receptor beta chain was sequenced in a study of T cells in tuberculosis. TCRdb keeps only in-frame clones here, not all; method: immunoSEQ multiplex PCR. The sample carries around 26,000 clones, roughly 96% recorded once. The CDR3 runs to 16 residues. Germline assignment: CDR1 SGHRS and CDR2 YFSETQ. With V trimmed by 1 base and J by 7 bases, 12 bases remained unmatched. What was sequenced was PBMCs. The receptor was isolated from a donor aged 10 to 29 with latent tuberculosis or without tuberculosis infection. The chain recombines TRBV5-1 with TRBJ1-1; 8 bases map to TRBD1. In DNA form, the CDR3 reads TGCGCCAGCAGCTTGAATCCAGGGGGCTCGGAGGGTGAAGCTTTCTTT. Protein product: CASSLNPGGSEGEAFF.